This paragraph covers one T cell receptor beta chain sequence. Its target is not known. Germline loops: CDR1 SGHDT, CDR2 YYEEEE. The CDR3 extends over 14 amino acids. The J segment lost 1 base and the V segment lost 4 bases, leaving 4 bases of the junction unmatched. PCR amplification relied on 60 Vbeta primers (plus 13 Jbeta primers). Under the authors' procedure: An analysis that came later counted 73 million or so unique TCR beta chains, 10 million to 12 million shared. TCRdb's table, derived via immunoSEQ multiplex PCR, lists solely in-frame clones and lacks some. That table gives V, J and clone size, and the DNA gave D and trimming. The table records about 200,000 clones, over 9.5% of them present only once. These data come from a study of cytomegalovirus exposure and HLA in healthy donors. Study-level points and caveats: Investigators reported more than 150 TCR beta chains as tied to cytomegalovirus. In a later analysis, TCR association rates varied by HLA locus: DRB1 most, HLA-C fewest. Most sequenced TCRs were rare (though some public TCRs occurred in many donors).

This sequence originates from a man aged 50 to 60 in good health and CMV-seropositive. The chain employs TRBV5-6 and TRBJ1-2; TRBD1 aligns across 7 bases. Sequencing was done on a sample of PBMCs. The CDR3 nucleotides read TGTGCCAGCAGCCCACAGGGGAGTAACTATGGCTACACCTTC. Its translation is CASSPQGSNYGYTF.